This TCR beta chain comes out of a study of PD-1 blockade in classical Hodgkin lymphoma. This clone was seen only a few times. Germline CDR1 is KGHSY and CDR2 is FQNENV. The junction had 5 bases not matched to a gene; V was cut back by 4 bases and J by 2 bases. The CDR3 runs 15 residues. In every patient, relapse followed autologous stem cell transplantation, while exposure to brentuximab vedotin differed. Sequenced by immunoSEQ multiplex PCR; TCRdb stores in-frame clones only, minus some. The data show about 37,000 clones, with 75% to 85% seen just once and approximately 9.9% held by the top ten. The V and J genes are TRBV16 and TRBJ1-3; 7 bases fit TRBD1. The origin of this receptor is a human donor with classical Hodgkin lymphoma. Sequencing used peripheral blood mononuclear cells (PBMCs), obtained at baseline. The DNA for the CDR3 is TGTGCCAGCAGCCCCTCCGGACAGGCTGGAAACACCATATATTTT. Translation gives CASSPSGQAGNTIYF.